The subject of this entry is one T cell receptor (beta chain). The specificity of this receptor is unknown. The input lacks base qualities; no much larger clone sits a single base away. CD8 naive samples were CD45RO-negative cells positively selected for CCR7, giving a CD45RA+CCR7+ population that excluded TemRA cells. The donors were healthy, HIV-negative adults who had no recently reported acute infections or vaccinations. Only Caucasian adults living in Nashville, Tennessee, USA were represented among the donors. Blood was obtained by leukapheresis, after which PBMCs were separated by Ficoll-Histopaque density gradient centrifugation and cryopreserved in liquid nitrogen vapor phase. Analytical flow cytometry was used to check the purity and quantity of every magnetically sorted T cell population. Genomic DNA was isolated from each sorted fraction and quantified by UV absorbance on a Nanodrop 2000c.

The record originates from a study of shared clonotypes between healthy human individuals (dated by TCRdb to 2020 to 2022). Background for the entire study: The cohort comprised two women and a few men aged 18 to 49 years. Per donor, three plates each were used for CD4 naive and CD4 memory, two for CD8 naive, and one for CD8 memory. Blood TCR repertoires of roughly 5 healthy adults were deeply sequenced to estimate repertoire size and the extent of clonotype sharing between individuals. Libraries were prepared and TCR repertoires were sequenced by different laboratories using diverse techniques, in order to increase sequencing depth and limit assay-specific biases. Leukapheresis yielded between about 0.85 and 10 billion PBMCs per donor. Study-wide conclusions, independent of this receptor: Approximately 4.8% of naive CD4, 3.5% of naive CD8, 2.3% of memory CD4, and more than 0.35% of memory CD8 clonotypes were shared across four donors. Rarefaction of sorted-subset datasets indicated incomplete sequencing despite the large sequencing depth. Sampling was restricted to blood, and TCR repertoires in tissues likely differ from the TCR repertoires found in blood. Pairwise subsampling indicated that sequencing depth was expected to affect the degree of clonotype sharing among donors. Compared with non-shared clonotypes, clonotypes shared by all four sorted-subset donors had higher generation probabilities. The small number of donors limited the genetic and exposure-history diversity represented. Estimated clonotype richness was generally larger for naive than for memory subsets.

TCR CDR3 regions were amplified from genomic DNA by multiplex PCR using the deep immunoSEQ assay. For each cell subset, the extracted genomic DNA was distributed evenly across all wells of several immunoSEQ 96-well plates, and each plate served as one replicate. For sorted subsets, about 200 ng genomic DNA, equal to 25,000 to 35,000 T cell genomes, was loaded into each replicate PCR. The purified libraries were quantified using a Qubit 3.0 fluorometer, sized with a Bioanalyzer 2100, and then quantified again using the KAPA Library Quantification kit. Every immunoSEQ 96-well plate was sequenced on a separate single-read 150-cycle Illumina NextSeq 550 flow cell. For the original study's pipeline: Because the immunoSEQ output included only junctional sequences and no quality scores, the filtering could not be the same as the filtering used for full-length reads. To assign V/J genes and CDR3, sequences were annotated using PyIR, a Python wrapper for IgBLAST v1.9, with IMGT germline references. Reads were removed for weak V/J assignments (E-value above 1e-6), missing CDR3, stop codons, out-of-frame junctions, or ambiguous translated residues. V3J clonotypes were defined as sequences sharing an identical inferred V gene, J gene, and CDR3 amino acid sequence. The percentage overlap between two repertoires was calculated by dividing the number of shared unique clonotypes by the size of the smaller repertoire. Richness of each repertoire was evaluated using RTK rarefaction, the Chao1 estimator, and Recon v2.1 estimates of unobserved clonotypes. For all TCRbeta clonotypes obtained by the gDNA method from a few donors, generation probabilities were computed with OLGA. As stored in TCRdb, this immuneACCESS dataset retains in-frame rearrangements with V and J assigned. A fraction of the clones does not appear; measured against another copy, unresolved V genes explain less than half of the discrepancy, and the remainder lacks a known reason. For V, J and clone size, that table is used; D and trimming come from the DNA. In all, the sample holds roughly 550,000 clones, and 95% of those were seen once. In total, the top ten clones hold 0.11% of the sample.

Input material: naive CD8+ T cells sorted from blood. The cell subset or site label on this specimen signifies: CD45RA+CCR7+. The sequence was collected from a woman aged 25 to 39 in good health.

Here is the DNA: TGTGCCAGCAGTCGAGAACCAGGGCGTGGCTACGAGCAGTACTTC. It translates as CASSREPGRGYEQYF. Recombination joined TRBV9 with TRBJ2-7, and TRBD1 may be the D gene, going by 5 matching bases. There are 15 amino acids in the CDR3, from cysteine to phenylalanine inclusive. The kept DNA is CDR3 alone, 45 bases in frame from the first base. Sequences SGDLS (CDR1) and YYNGEE (CDR2) are obtained from the germline V gene. V is pared back by 5 bases and J by 3 bases, with 18 bases lying between the germline termini.